Below, 23 T cell receptor beta chains from the same sample are listed, as sequenced in a study of post-analysis software for immune sequencing data. The antigens of these receptors remain unknown. Findings and caveats of the study: There were five or six TRBV segments more frequent in patients than controls, and TRBV5-6, TRBV5-1 and TRBV20-1 were among them.

The library was made from cDNA and included unique molecular identifiers. MiXCR, applied by TCRdb to the PCR reads, yields one record per CDR3 protein. This sample has a few hundred thousand distinct CDR3 sequences, with about a third found just once. Specimen: blood. Every receptor here comes from a girl aged 5-17 years with multiple sclerosis.

The rearrangement uses TRBV10-1 and TRBJ1-2, with D uncertain. This CDR3 has 13 residues. V lost 2 bases, J lost 4 bases, and 8 bases lay in between. Germline loops: CDR1 WNHNN, CDR2 SYGVQD (reference sequence). In nucleotides, the CDR3 is TGCGCCAGCAGTGAGGACGGCGCCTATGGCTACACCTTC. It is translated as CASSEDGAYGYTF.

V and J are TRBV7-3 and TRBJ2-3, with D uncertain. The V end was cut by 5 bases, the J end by 1 base, with 10 bases between. This CDR3 comprises 14 residues. The V gene's germline CDR1 is SGHTA and CDR2 FQGTGA. This chain's CDR3 is CASSSSPGTDTQYF. The CDR3 DNA follows: TGTGCCAGCAGCAGTAGTCCCGGCACAGATACGCAGTATTTT.

The CDR3 loop is CASSLGPLAGGINTQYF. In DNA form, the CDR3 reads TGTGCCAGCAGCTTAGGACCACTAGCGGGGGGCATAAATACGCAGTATTTT. The V call is TRBV7-2, the J call TRBJ2-3, with TRBD2 matching over 12 bases. CDR3 length: 17 amino acids. Trimming at V came to 1 base and at J to 7 bases, leaving 9 bases not matched to a gene. Germline V lookup: CDR1 SGHTA, CDR2 FQGNSA.

The chain joins TRBV9 to TRBJ2-1; tentative D call: TRBD1 (6 bases). The CDR3 is made up of 13 amino acids. The V gene's germline CDR1 is SGDLS and CDR2 YYNGEE. V lost 3 bases and J lost 10, with 14 bases in between. The DNA of the CDR3 is TGTGCCAGCAGCGCAACAGGGTTGGGGGAGCAGTTCTTC. The encoded protein is CASSATGLGEQFF.

Only a few counts were recorded for this clonotype. The chain couples TRBV29-1 to TRBJ1-2; D perhaps matches TRBD1 (5 bases). V lost 1 base, J lost 4 bases, and 19 bases lay in between. The germline V gene encodes CDR1 SQVTM and CDR2 ANQGSEA. The CDR3 has 16 residues. Here the CDR3 reads CSVEVPGRGASYGYTF. The CDR3 nucleotides read TGCAGCGTTGAAGTACCTGGAAGGGGAGCTTCCTATGGCTACACCTTC.

The chain has TRBV28 and TRBJ1-2; D is undetermined. The CDR3 runs 17 residues. Germline V CDR1 and CDR2: MDHEN, SYDVKM. The V gene lost 3 bases and the J gene lost 0 bases, with 17 bases spanning the gap. The CDR3 DNA sequence: TGTGCCAGCAGTTTCCCTTACGGGTCGACGGCTAACTATGGCTACACCTTC. This encodes CASSFPYGSTANYGYTF.

About this clonotype: One end of the junction varies from germline; a read error may be responsible. The V and J genes are TRBV20-1 and TRBJ2-5; D is undetermined. CDR1 is DFQATT, CDR2 SNEGSKA, per germline (reference sequence). The CDR3 runs 10 residues. CDR3 in amino acids: CCAKQETQYF. CDR3 coding DNA: TGCTGTGCTAAACAAGAGACCCAGTACTTC.

The chain combines TRBV28 with TRBJ2-7, with D hard to call. Germline V gene lookup returns CDR1 MDHEN and CDR2 SYDVKM. The CDR3 loop spans 14 amino acids. Trimming stripped 5 bases from V and 2 bases from J, with 13 bases between. In DNA, the CDR3 is TGTGCCAGCAGTGTGGCGGCGGCCGCCTACGAGCAGTACTTC. It translates to CASSVAAAAYEQYF.

This clonotype appeared a few times. The chain carries TRBV12-3 or TRBV12-4 and TRBJ1-5; TRBD1 aligns across 8 bases. J gave up 1 base and V 5 bases, and 10 bases lay outside the gene matches. This CDR3 is 17 amino acids long. CDR3 nucleotides: TGTGCCAGCAGTGCGACCCGCTACAGGGGGAGCAATCAGCCCCAGCATTTT. The encoded protein is CASSATRYRGSNQPQHF.

This chain links TRBV5-5 with TRBJ1-5; D not certain. The V end was cut by 0 bases, the J end by 1 base, with 11 bases between. This CDR3 comprises 16 residues. Germline CDR1 SGHKS, CDR2 YYEKEE (reference sequence). The CDR3 loop reads CASSLDQPGSNQPQHF. The CDR3 bases are TGTGCCAGCAGCTTGGATCAACCTGGGAGCAATCAGCCCCAGCATTTT. The variable domain in full, completed from reference TRBV5-5 and TRBJ1-5, reads DAGVTQSPTHLIKTRGQQVTLRCSPISGHKSVSWYQQVLGQGPQFIFQYYEKEERGRGNFPDRFSARQFPNYSSELNVNALLLGDSALYLCASSLDQPGSNQPQHFGDGTRLSIL.

This clonotype was observed a few times. This chain uses TRBV4-2 with TRBJ2-2; D is possibly TRBD1 (6 bases). The germline CDR1 and CDR2 sequences are LGHNA and YNFKEQ. V gave up 0 bases and J gave up 6 bases, with 8 bases separating them. The CDR3 extends over 14 amino acids. CDR3 DNA sequence: TGTGCCAGCAGCCAAGATTCAGGGGCCGGGGAGCTGTTTTTT. It yields the protein CASSQDSGAGELFF.

This clonotype was seen only a few times. This chain uses TRBV7-9 with TRBJ2-7, with a tentative D call TRBD1 (6 bases). The V and J ends lost 5 bases and 4 bases respectively, with 18 bases between them. The germline V gene has CDR1 SEHNR and CDR2 FQNEAQ (reference sequence). The CDR3 spans 15 residues. The CDR3 loop reads CASSPQGTYLYEQYF. Here the CDR3 DNA reads TGTGCCAGCAGCCCGCAGGGGACCTACCTATACGAGCAGTACTTC.

The chain uses TRBV20-1 and TRBJ1-5; D possibly corresponds to TRBD1 (5 bases). The CDR3 length is 14 residues. The germline gives CDR1 DFQATT, CDR2 SNEGSKA (reference sequence). The V end lost 3 bases, the J end lost 6 bases, and 15 bases lay between the germline ends. The CDR3 nucleotides read TGCAGTGCTAGGGATCAGGGAATGGGTCAGCCCCAGCATTTT. Translation gives CSARDQGMGQPQHF.

The chain links TRBV7-3 to TRBJ2-1; TRBD2 agrees at 10 bases. V was clipped by 5 bases and J by 8 bases; unmatched bases: 9. CDR1 and CDR2 from the germline V gene are SGHTA and FQGTGA. CDR3 length: 15 amino acids. The CDR3 reads CASSMSGGAVYEQFF. The CDR3, as DNA: TGTGCCAGCAGCATGAGCGGGGGGGCCGTCTATGAGCAGTTCTTC.

V and J are TRBV6-6 and TRBJ1-4; weak D call: TRBD1 (6 bases). Germline V CDR1 and CDR2: MNHNY, SVGAGI (reference sequence). The CDR3 sequence is 16 residues long. V was trimmed by 6 bases and J by 4 bases, leaving 18 bases between them. For the CDR3, the DNA is TGTGCCAGCAGATCCCTCTCGGGAGGGGGTAATGAAAAACTGTTTTTT. It encodes CASRSLSGGGNEKLFF.

This clonotype was counted between two and nine times. The chain combines TRBV28 with TRBJ2-3; TRBD2 is a possible D gene (5 bases). The V end was cut by 3 bases, the J end by 2 bases, with 9 bases between. The CDR3 has 14 amino acids. CDR1 is MDHEN and CDR2 is SYDVKM in the germline V gene. This CDR3 reads CASSLISVTDTQYF. CDR3 in DNA: TGTGCCAGCAGTTTGATTAGCGTCACAGATACGCAGTATTTT.

This clonotype came up many times. V and J are TRBV10-3 and TRBJ2-7, with D perhaps matching TRBD2 (5 bases). V gave up 1 base and J gave up 7 bases, with 11 bases separating them. The germline V gene has CDR1 ENHRY and CDR2 SYGVKD. The length of the CDR3 is 13 residues. The CDR3 loop reads CAISEYGWREQYF. The CDR3 nucleotides read TGTGCCATCAGTGAGTACGGTTGGAGGGAGCAGTACTTC.

This clonotype appeared a few times. This rearrangement joins TRBV12-3 or TRBV12-4 to TRBJ2-7; no firm D call. Trimming cost V 4 bases and J 0 bases, with 7 bases left between them. The CDR3 has 13 amino acids. The CDR3 region is CASSYSPSYEQYF. The CDR3 nucleotides read TGTGCCAGCAGTTACAGTCCCTCCTACGAGCAGTACTTC.

The rearrangement uses TRBV4-1 and TRBJ1-1; 7 nucleotides agree with TRBD1. V lost 1 base, J lost 4 bases, and 9 bases stayed unmatched. The CDR3 has 16 residues. Germline lookup yields CDR1 MGHRA and CDR2 YSYEKL. As DNA, the CDR3 is TGCGCCAGCAGCCAAGCTGGGAGGGGGCAAGGCACTGAAGCTTTCTTT. Amino acid sequence: CASSQAGRGQGTEAFF.

This clonotype was counted a few times. The chain joins TRBV5-1 to TRBJ2-4; D uncertain. The V and J ends lost 0 bases and 0 bases respectively, with 13 bases between them. The CDR3 has 17 amino acids. The germline CDR1 and CDR2 sequences are SGHRS and YFSETQ. The CDR3: CASSLDLADLAKNIQYF. DNA of the CDR3: TGCGCCAGCAGCTTGGATTTAGCAGATTTAGCCAAAAACATTCAGTACTTC.

The chain is built from TRBV6-2 or TRBV6-3 and TRBJ2-7, with D possibly being TRBD1 (6 bases). Germline CDR1 is MNHEY and CDR2 is SVGEGT. Trimming left V 0 bases short and J 5 bases short, with 17 bases between. The CDR3 sequence is 16 residues long. The CDR3 region has the DNA TGTGCCAGCAGTTACTCGAACGGGGCTGGGGGCGACGAGCAGTACTTC. It translates to CASSYSNGAGGDEQYF.

The sample holds a few counts of this clonotype. This chain uses TRBV9 with TRBJ2-7, with D unclear. The CDR3 runs 14 residues. The V end lost 0 bases, the J end lost 2 bases, and 9 bases lay between the germline ends. Germline assignment: CDR1 SGDLS and CDR2 YYNGEE. The CDR3 DNA is TGTGCCAGCAGCGTAGACCCCCTCGCCTACGAGCAGTACTTC. Translating gives CASSVDPLAYEQYF.

The CDR3 DNA reads TGTGCCATCAGTGAGTCGGGGCCAGATACGCAGTATTTT. Its protein is CAISESGPDTQYF. The J gene is TRBJ2-3, the V gene TRBV10-3, with D possibly being TRBD1 (5 bases). CDR1 ENHRY and CDR2 SYGVKD come from the germline V gene. Trimming took off 0 bases at V and 4 bases at J, with 5 bases between the two ends. The CDR3 extends over 13 amino acids.